This TCR beta chain appears in the sequencing data of a study of siplizumab effects on memory and regulatory T cells. Profiled with immunoSEQ multiplex PCR; TCRdb holds only in-frame clones, not every one. This table has about 63,000 clones, approximately 82% appearing once. As for this clone: Its target is unknown.

Donor pairs, a few in total, had unstimulated naive, memory, effector memory and TEMRA subsets sequenced. Notes on the study in general: Alloreactive sequences traceable to unstimulated CD4+ memory cells were significantly reduced by siplizumab.

Trimming left V 4 bases short and J 4 bases short, with 10 bases between. Germline CDR1 is MNHEY and CDR2 is SVGAGI. The CDR3 runs 13 residues. The chain is built from TRBV6-5 and TRBJ2-5; D not certain. Sequencing input: memory CD4+ T cells sorted from blood. The source is a human donor in good health. The CDR3 DNA is TGTGCCAGCAGTTCCGACTTACTAGAGACCCAGTACTTC. Translation: CASSSDLLETQYF.